These 4 T cell receptor beta chains were all obtained from the same sample, sequenced in a study of vaccination and CD4 T cells after COVID-19. For these receptors, no antigen is known. Treatment in this sample: approximately nine-day PBMC culture with coronavirus spike peptide pools or control peptides (ViraFEST assay). Once obtained from cultured CD4+ T cells, the DNA was sequenced using the Oncomine TCR Beta short-read assay. Via MiXCR, TCRdb re-called the PCR reads, giving one row per CDR3 protein. This table has under 25,000 distinct CDR3 sequences, more than 20% appearing once. Sequencing was carried out using cultured CD4+ T cells from blood. The origin of the receptors is a human donor with COVID-19.

The table lists this clonotype with a few counts. The chain joins TRBV7-9 to TRBJ1-1; D gene uncertain. The V gene lost 5 bases and the J gene lost 5 bases, with 12 bases spanning the gap. CDR1 is SEHNR, CDR2 FQNEAQ, per germline (reference sequence). This CDR3 has 13 residues. The CDR3 loop is CASSRIEATEAFF. In DNA form, the CDR3 reads TGTGCCAGCAGCCGTATTGAGGCAACTGAAGCTTTCTTT. Filled out from reference TRBV7-9 and TRBJ1-1, the complete variable domain reads DTGVSQNPRHKITKRGQNVTFRCDPISEHNRLYWYRQTLGQGPEFLTYFQNEAQLEKSRLLSDRFSAERPKGSFSTLEIQRTEQGDSAMYLCASSRIEATEAFFGQGTRLTVV.

The J gene is TRBJ2-2, the V gene TRBV19; tentative D call: TRBD1 (6 bases). V was clipped by 3 bases and J by 0 bases, with 17 bases between them. From germline, CDR1 is LNHDA and CDR2 SQIVND (reference sequence). The CDR3 has 18 residues. The CDR3 region is CASSMHRVSVANTGELFF. The CDR3 coding sequence is TGTGCCAGTAGTATGCACAGGGTTTCGGTAGCGAACACCGGGGAGCTGTTTTTT.

This clonotype has just a few counts. The chain employs TRBV28 and TRBJ1-1, with D perhaps TRBD1 (6 bases). The length of the CDR3 is 15 residues. Germline V CDR1 and CDR2: MDHEN, SYDVKM. The V gene lost 7 bases and the J gene lost 6 bases, with 21 bases spanning the gap. CDR3 nucleotide sequence: TGTGCCAGCACCTCCCTTCCTGTCGGGGGCTCTGAAGCTTTCTTT. Encoded protein: CASTSLPVGGSEAFF.

This clonotype occurred a few times. V and J are TRBV11-3 and TRBJ2-1; possible D gene TRBD1, 6 bases. Germline V lookup: CDR1 SGHNT, CDR2 YENEEA. This CDR3 has 15 residues. V was trimmed by 5 bases and J by 6 bases, leaving 17 bases between them. CDR3 loop: CASSHPGHPLNEQFF. CDR3 in DNA: TGTGCCAGCAGCCATCCGGGACACCCCCTCAATGAGCAGTTCTTC.